A single sample is the source of the 10 T cell receptor beta chains below, sequenced in a study of blood T cell repertoires in COVID-19. Method: immunoSEQ multiplex PCR; TCRdb's copy keeps in-frame clones and lacks some. The table has about 190,000 clones, 65% to 85% seen once. What was sequenced was PBMCs or T cells enriched from blood (not recorded which). These receptor sequences come from a woman aged 25 to 39 who had been exposed to COVID-19.

The chain carries TRBV7-6 and TRBJ1-1; no clear D. Trimming pared 5 bases from V and 4 bases from J, leaving 14 bases between. This CDR3 is built from 14 residues. Germline V lookup: CDR1 SGHVS, CDR2 FNYEAQ. The CDR3, as DNA: TGTGCCAGCAGCCTCGGGTCTCGGGGCACTGAAGCTTTCTTT. It specifies CASSLGSRGTEAFF. Filled out from reference TRBV7-6 and TRBJ1-1, the complete variable domain reads GAGVSQSPRYKVTKRGQDVALRCDPISGHVSLYWYRQALGQGPEFLTYFNYEAQQDKSGLPNDRFSAERPEGSISTLTIQRTEQRDSAMYRCASSLGSRGTEAFFGQGTRLTVV.

This clone was detected only a few times. The chain uses TRBV9 and TRBJ1-2, with no clear D. The germline V gene has CDR1 SGDLS and CDR2 YYNGEE. CDR3 size: 16 residues. V was pared by 3 bases and J by 6 bases, with 21 bases between. The CDR3 nucleotides read TGTGCCAGCAGCGGAGGGCCTGGCCTGTTCTTTGATGGCTACACCTTC. This gives the protein CASSGGPGLFFDGYTF.

The genes are TRBV11-3 and TRBJ2-5, with D unresolved. V was pared by 1 base and J by 5 bases, with 8 bases between. In germline, CDR1 is SGHNT, CDR2 YENEEA. The CDR3 is made up of 13 amino acids. The CDR3 DNA follows: TGTGCCAGCAGCTTAGGTCAATTCGAGACCCAGTACTTC. This translates into CASSLGQFETQYF. The full variable domain, with the rest looked up from reference TRBV11-3 and TRBJ2-5, is EAGVVQSPRYKIIEKKQPVAFWCNPISGHNTLYWYLQNLGQGPELLIRYENEEAVDDSQLPKDRFSAERLKGVDSTLKIQPAELGDSAVYLCASSLGQFETQYFGPGTRLLVL.

This chain uses TRBV7-2 with TRBJ2-3, with D possibly TRBD2 on 6 matching bases. Germline values: CDR1 SGHTA, CDR2 FQGNSA. The CDR3 contains 16 residues. V lost 1 base to trimming and J lost 1 base, with 12 bases between them. The CDR3 here is CASSLGRVSRTDTQYF. The CDR3 DNA sequence: TGTGCCAGCAGCTTAGGGAGGGTGTCACGCACAGATACGCAGTATTTT.

The chain has TRBV12-3 or TRBV12-4 and TRBJ2-7; D gene unclear. V lost 5 bases and J 3 bases, leaving 8 bases between the germline ends. The CDR3 consists of 12 residues. This CDR3 reads CASSPLGYEQYF. The CDR3 bases are TGTGCCAGCAGTCCACTTGGCTACGAGCAGTACTTC.

V usage is TRBV24-1 and J usage is TRBJ2-5; TRBD1 matches at 8 bases. Germline CDR1 and CDR2: KGHDR and SFDVKD. Losses at the gene ends were 2 bases for V and 2 bases for J; bases not matched to a gene: 9. The CDR3 is 17 amino acids. As DNA, the CDR3 is TGTGCCACCAGTGATTCCACGGACAGGGTGGAGCAAGAGACCCAGTACTTC. Protein: CATSDSTDRVEQETQYF.

The sample holds one count of this clone. The chain has TRBV18 and TRBJ2-3; the match to TRBD2 covers 13 bases. V dropped 0 bases and J dropped 1; count of bases not matched to a gene: 1. From germline, CDR1 is KGHSH and CDR2 LQKENI. The CDR3 sequence is 17 residues long. CDR3 in DNA: TGTGCCAGCTCACCACCTGGACTAGCGGGGGGCACAGATACGCAGTATTTT. Amino acids: CASSPPGLAGGTDTQYF.

The V and J genes are TRBV27 and TRBJ1-2, with no clear D. The germline V gene encodes CDR1 MNHEY and CDR2 SMNVEV (reference sequence). The germline V and J ends were trimmed by 3 bases and 4 bases, with 9 bases remaining between them. The CDR3 contains 13 residues. The CDR3 DNA is TGTGCCAGCAGTTTTGGAGCCCTCTATGGCTACACCTTC. Protein: CASSFGALYGYTF.

The chain joins TRBV7-2 to TRBJ1-1; D gene unclear. CDR1 is SGHTA, CDR2 FQGNSA, per germline. This CDR3 contains 12 residues. V lost 1 base and J lost 9, with 9 bases in between. The CDR3: CASSLDGQKAFF. The CDR3 region has the DNA TGTGCCAGCAGCTTAGATGGGCAAAAAGCTTTCTTT. The full variable domain, its missing parts supplied by reference TRBV7-2 and TRBJ1-1, is GAGVSQSPSNKVTEKGKDVELRCDPISGHTALYWYRQSLGQGLEFLIYFQGNSAPDKSGLPSDRFSAERTGGSVSTLTIQRTQQEDSAVYLCASSLDGQKAFFGQGTRLTVV.

V usage is TRBV18 and J usage is TRBJ2-7, with a possible D match to TRBD1 (7 bases). The CDR3 runs to 16 residues. CDR1 and CDR2 (germline): KGHSH, LQKENI. Trimming shortened V by 0 bases and J by 3 bases, and 15 bases separated the two germline ends. Here the CDR3 reads CASSPPNVQGGYEQYF. The CDR3 region has the DNA TGTGCCAGCTCACCACCGAACGTCCAGGGGGGCTACGAGCAGTACTTC.